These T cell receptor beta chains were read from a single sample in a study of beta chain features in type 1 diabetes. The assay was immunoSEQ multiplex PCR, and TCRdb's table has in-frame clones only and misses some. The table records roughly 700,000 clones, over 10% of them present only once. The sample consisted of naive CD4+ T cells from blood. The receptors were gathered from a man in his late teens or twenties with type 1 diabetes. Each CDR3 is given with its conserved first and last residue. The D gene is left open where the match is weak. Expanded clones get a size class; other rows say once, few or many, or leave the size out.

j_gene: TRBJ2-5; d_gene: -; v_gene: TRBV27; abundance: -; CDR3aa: CASGGGQKTQYF; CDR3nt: TGTGCCAGTGGGGGGGGCCAAAAGACCCAGTACTTC
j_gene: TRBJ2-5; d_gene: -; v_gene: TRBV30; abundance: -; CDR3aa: CAWSVGTQGTQYF; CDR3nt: TGTGCCTGGAGTGTCGGGACTCAGGGGACCCAGTACTTC
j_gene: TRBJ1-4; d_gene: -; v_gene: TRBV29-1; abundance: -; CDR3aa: CSARLFNEKLFF; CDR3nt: TGCAGCGCCAGACTCTTTAATGAAAAACTGTTTTTT
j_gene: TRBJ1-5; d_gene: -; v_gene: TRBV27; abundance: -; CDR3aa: CASTDSDRPSNQPQHF; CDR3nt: TGTGCCAGCACCGATTCCGACAGGCCTAGCAATCAGCCCCAGCATTTT
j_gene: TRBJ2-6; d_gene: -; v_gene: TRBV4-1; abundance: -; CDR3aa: CASSQDRTINVLTF; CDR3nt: TGCGCCAGCAGCCAAGACCGTACCATAAACGTCCTGACTTTC
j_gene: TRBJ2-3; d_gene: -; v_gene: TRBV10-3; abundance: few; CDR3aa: CAISRDSSTDTQYF; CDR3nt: TGTGCCATCAGTCGGGACTCTAGCACAGATACGCAGTATTTT
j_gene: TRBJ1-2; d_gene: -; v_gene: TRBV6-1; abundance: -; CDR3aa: CASSVSYTGNGYTF; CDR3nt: TGTGCCAGCAGCGTGTCTTACACGGGGAATGGCTACACCTTC
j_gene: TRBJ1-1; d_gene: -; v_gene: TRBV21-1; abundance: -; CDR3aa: CASSLSQGTGLNTEAFF; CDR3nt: TGTGCCAGCAGCCTGTCGCAAGGGACAGGGTTGAACACTGAAGCTTTCTTT
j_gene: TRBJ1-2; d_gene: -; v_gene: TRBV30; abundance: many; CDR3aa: CAWSVRGIYGYTF; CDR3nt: TGTGCCTGGAGTGTACGAGGGATCTATGGCTACACCTTC
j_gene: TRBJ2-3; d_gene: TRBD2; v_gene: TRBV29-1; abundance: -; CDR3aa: CSVGGSGAIGDTQYF; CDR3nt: TGCAGCGTTGGGGGTAGCGGGGCAATAGGGGATACGCAGTATTTT
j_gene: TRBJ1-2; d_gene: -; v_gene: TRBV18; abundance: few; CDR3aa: CASSPGTADLYGYTF; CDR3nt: TGTGCCAGCTCACCCGGGACGGCGGACCTCTATGGCTACACCTTC
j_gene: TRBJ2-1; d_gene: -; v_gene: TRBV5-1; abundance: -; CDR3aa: CASSQYNEQFF; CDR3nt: TGCGCCAGCAGTCAGTACAATGAGCAGTTCTTC
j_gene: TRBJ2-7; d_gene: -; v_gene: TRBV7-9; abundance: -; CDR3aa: CASSLSGAGYEQYF; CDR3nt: TGTGCCAGCAGCTTATCAGGGGCAGGTTACGAGCAGTACTTC
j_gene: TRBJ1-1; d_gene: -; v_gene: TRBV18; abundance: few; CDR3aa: CASSPGGVNTEAFF; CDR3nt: TGTGCCAGCTCACCGGGAGGCGTGAACACTGAAGCTTTCTTT
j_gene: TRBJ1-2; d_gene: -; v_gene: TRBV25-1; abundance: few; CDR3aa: CASSNDYGYTF; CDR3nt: TGTGCCAGCAGTAATGACTATGGCTACACCTTC
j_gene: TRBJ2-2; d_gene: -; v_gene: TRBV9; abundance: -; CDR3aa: CASSLLRDPNTGELFF; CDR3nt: TGTGCCAGCAGTCTCCTCCGGGATCCGAACACCGGGGAGCTGTTTTTT
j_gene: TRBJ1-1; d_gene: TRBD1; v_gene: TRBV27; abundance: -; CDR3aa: CASSVLTGWGIEAFF; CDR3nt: TGTGCCAGCAGTGTCCTGACAGGGTGGGGTATAGAAGCTTTCTTT
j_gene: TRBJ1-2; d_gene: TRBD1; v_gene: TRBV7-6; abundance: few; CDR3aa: CASSSLDRDGGYTF; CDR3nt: TGTGCCAGCAGCTCCCTGGACAGGGATGGGGGCTACACCTTC
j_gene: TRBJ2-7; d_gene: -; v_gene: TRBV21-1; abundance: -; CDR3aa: CASSKWDHEQYF; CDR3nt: TGTGCCAGCAGCAAGTGGGACCACGAGCAGTACTTC
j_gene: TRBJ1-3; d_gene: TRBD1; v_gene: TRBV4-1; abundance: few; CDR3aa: CASSQGQGLYF; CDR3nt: TGCGCCAGCAGCCAAGGACAGGGCCTATATTTT
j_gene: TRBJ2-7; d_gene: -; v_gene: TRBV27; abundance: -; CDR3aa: CASSSARIGIRSYEQYF; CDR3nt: TGTGCCAGCAGTTCTGCCAGGATAGGGATTCGCTCCTACGAGCAGTACTTC
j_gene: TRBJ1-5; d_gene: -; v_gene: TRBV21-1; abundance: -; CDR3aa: CASSKVRDQPQHF; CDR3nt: TGTGCCAGCAGCAAAGTCAGGGATCAGCCCCAGCATTTT
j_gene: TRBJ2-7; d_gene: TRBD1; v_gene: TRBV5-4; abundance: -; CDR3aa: CASSSDRGRAYEQYF; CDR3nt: TGTGCCAGCAGCTCGGACAGGGGGCGGGCCTACGAGCAGTACTTC
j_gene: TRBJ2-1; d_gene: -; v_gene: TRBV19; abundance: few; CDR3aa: CASSIDPGWNEQFF; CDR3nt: TGTGCCAGTAGTATAGATCCGGGGTGGAATGAGCAGTTCTTC
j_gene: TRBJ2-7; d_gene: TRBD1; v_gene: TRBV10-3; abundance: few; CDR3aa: CAISDWDSSYEQYF; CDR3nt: TGTGCCATCAGTGACTGGGACAGCTCCTACGAGCAGTACTTC
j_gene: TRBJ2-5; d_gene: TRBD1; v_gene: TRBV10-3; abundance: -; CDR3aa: CAISGTGMYQETQYF; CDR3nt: TGTGCCATCAGTGGGACAGGGATGTACCAAGAGACCCAGTACTTC
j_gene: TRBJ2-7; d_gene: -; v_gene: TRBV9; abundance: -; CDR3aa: CASSPGAVVSYEQYF; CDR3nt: TGTGCCAGCAGCCCGGGGGCGGTGGTGTCCTACGAGCAGTACTTC
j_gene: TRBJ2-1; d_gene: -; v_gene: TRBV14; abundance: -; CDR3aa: CASSQEQGSYNEQFF; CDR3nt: TGTGCCAGCAGCCAAGAACAAGGGTCCTACAATGAGCAGTTCTTC
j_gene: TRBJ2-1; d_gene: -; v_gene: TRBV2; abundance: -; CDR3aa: CASRENEQFF; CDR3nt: TGTGCCAGCAGGGAGAATGAGCAGTTCTTC
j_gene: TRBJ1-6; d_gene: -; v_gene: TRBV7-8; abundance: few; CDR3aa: CASSLGGLDSPLHF; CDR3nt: TGTGCCAGCAGCTTAGGAGGGTTGGATTCACCCCTCCACTTT
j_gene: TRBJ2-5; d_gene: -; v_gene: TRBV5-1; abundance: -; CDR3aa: CASSSGVQETQYF; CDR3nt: TGCGCCAGCAGCTCAGGGGTCCAAGAGACCCAGTACTTC
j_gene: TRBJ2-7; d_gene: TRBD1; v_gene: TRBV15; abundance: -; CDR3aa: CATSRDSDRPRYF; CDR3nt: TGTGCCACCAGCAGAGATTCGGACAGGCCTCGCTACTTC
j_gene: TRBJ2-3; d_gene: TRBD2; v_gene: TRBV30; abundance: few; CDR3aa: CAGGLAGGRDTQYF; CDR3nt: TGTGCCGGAGGACTAGCGGGGGGCCGGGATACGCAGTATTTT
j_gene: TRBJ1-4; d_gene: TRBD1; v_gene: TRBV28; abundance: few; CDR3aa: CASSPHSQGALNEKLFF; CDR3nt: TGTGCCAGCAGTCCGCACTCACAGGGGGCCCTTAATGAAAAACTGTTTTTT
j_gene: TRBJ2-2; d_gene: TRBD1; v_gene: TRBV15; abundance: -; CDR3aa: CATSREGQGAPGELFF; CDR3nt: TGTGCCACCAGCAGAGAAGGGCAGGGGGCCCCCGGGGAGCTGTTTTTT
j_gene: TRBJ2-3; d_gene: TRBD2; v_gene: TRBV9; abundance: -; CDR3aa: CASSARGVTDTQYF; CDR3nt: TGTGCCAGCAGCGCGCGGGGGGTTACAGATACGCAGTATTTT
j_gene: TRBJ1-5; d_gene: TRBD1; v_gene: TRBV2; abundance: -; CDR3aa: CASQGQGGIQPQHF; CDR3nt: TGTGCCAGTCAGGGACAGGGAGGAATTCAGCCCCAGCATTTT
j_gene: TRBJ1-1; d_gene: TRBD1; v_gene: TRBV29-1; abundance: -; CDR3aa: CSVPGQGGANTEAFF; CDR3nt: TGCAGCGTCCCGGGACAGGGTGGGGCTAACACTGAAGCTTTCTTT
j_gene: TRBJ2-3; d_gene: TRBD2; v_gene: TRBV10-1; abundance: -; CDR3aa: CASSVQLAKTDTQYF; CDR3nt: TGCGCCAGCAGTGTGCAACTAGCGAAGACAGATACGCAGTATTTT
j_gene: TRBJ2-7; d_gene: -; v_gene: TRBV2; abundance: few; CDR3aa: CASSVQERYEQYF; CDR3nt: TGTGCCAGCAGTGTGCAGGAACGGTACGAGCAGTACTTC
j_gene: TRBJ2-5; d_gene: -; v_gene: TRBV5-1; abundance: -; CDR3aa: CASSLDLYQETQYF; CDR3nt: TGCGCCAGCAGCTTGGATCTGTACCAAGAGACCCAGTACTTC